Here is one T cell receptor (beta chain) with its context. The antigen is not known. Looked up from germline, CDR1 is MNHEY and CDR2 is SMNVEV (reference sequence). The CDR3 is 14 amino acids. With eight separate reactions per sample, the authors made cDNA. Two rounds of nested PCR, of around 16 and 10 cycles, were run on TCRalpha and TCRbeta cDNA. TCRdb re-called the 5' RACE reads; one entry per CDR3 protein, DNA not given. Here the sample table reports some 200,000 distinct CDR3 sequences. These data come from a study of monozygotic twins with inflammatory bowel disease. Regarding the study as a whole: Inverse Simpson values showed less TCRbeta diversity in IBD patients than in their healthy co-twins. Extra variability in the repertoires of patients may have come from differing immunosuppressive treatments.

This sequence was found in a human donor with ulcerative colitis or Crohn's disease, or a healthy co-twin of an affected twin (not recorded which). The rearrangement joins TRBV27 to TRBJ1-5; there is no DNA to check the TCRdb D call of TRBD1. Sequenced: blood. The CDR3: CASSPDRGNQPQHF.